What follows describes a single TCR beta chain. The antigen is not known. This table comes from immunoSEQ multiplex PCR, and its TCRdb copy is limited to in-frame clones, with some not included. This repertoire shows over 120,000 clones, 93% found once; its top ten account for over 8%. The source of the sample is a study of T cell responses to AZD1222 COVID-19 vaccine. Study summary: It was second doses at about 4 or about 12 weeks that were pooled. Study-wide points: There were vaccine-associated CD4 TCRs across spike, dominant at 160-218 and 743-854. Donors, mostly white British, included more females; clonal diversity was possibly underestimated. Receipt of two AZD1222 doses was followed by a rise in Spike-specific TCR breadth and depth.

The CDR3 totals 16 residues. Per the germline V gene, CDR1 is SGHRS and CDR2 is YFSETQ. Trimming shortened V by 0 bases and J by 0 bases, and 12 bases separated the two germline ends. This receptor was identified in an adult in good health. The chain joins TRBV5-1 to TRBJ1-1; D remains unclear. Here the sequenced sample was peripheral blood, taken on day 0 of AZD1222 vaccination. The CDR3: CASSLGYVQLNTEAFF. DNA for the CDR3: TGCGCCAGCAGCTTGGGATATGTACAGCTGAACACTGAAGCTTTCTTT.